This T cell receptor beta chain comes out of a study of OX40 agonist ivuxolimab in advanced cancers. Overall study: The study reported partial responses in three patients: one hepatocellular carcinoma, two cutaneous melanoma.

CDR3 length: 16 amino acids. CDR1 GTSNPN and CDR2 SVGIG come from the germline V gene (reference sequence). V lost 1 base to trimming and J lost 5 bases; unmatched junction nucleotides: 10. Study observations and caveats: Averaging showed that CD8+ T cells had more expanded clones than CD4+ did.

The method was immunoSEQ multiplex PCR; TCRdb's version includes in-frame clones alone and lacks a portion of them. The data contain 55,000 to 65,000 clones, 85% of them singletons. Of note for this clone: The antigen is not known.

The source was CD4+ or CD8+ T cells sorted from blood, collected in a trial of the OX40 agonist ivuxolimab. The gene calls are TRBV30 and TRBJ2-3; 9 bases are shared with TRBD1. The sequence was collected from an adult with an advanced solid tumor such as melanoma, head and neck, liver or kidney cancer. The CDR3 region is CAWSDPGQGLRDTQYF. DNA for the CDR3: TGTGCCTGGAGTGACCCAGGACAGGGGCTCAGAGATACGCAGTATTTT.